What follows are 3 T cell receptor beta chains derived from one specimen sequenced in a study of T cell clonotyping in hematopoietic cell transplantation. The protocol was immunoSEQ multiplex PCR, while the TCRdb copy is restricted to in-frame clones and leaves out a portion. The sample consists of around 25,000 clones, approximately 77% of them appearing once. Time point in this sample: recipient sample about 28 days before transplant, after cytoreduction. The material sequenced was peripheral blood mononuclear cells, taken before stem cell transplant. These receptors came from a man between 50 and 59 years old with myelodysplastic syndrome. Some clones in this sample may be carry-over from other donors' samples.

The chain combines TRBV5-6 with TRBJ2-2; TRBD1 aligns across 7 bases. Germline CDR1 is SGHDT and CDR2 is YYEEEE. The CDR3 extends over 15 amino acids. The ends lost 0 bases at V and 5 bases at J; junction bases unmatched: 4. CDR3 nucleotides: TGTGCCAGCAGCTTGGTCCAGGGGGATACCGGGGAGCTGTTTTTT. This gives the protein CASSLVQGDTGELFF. Complete variable domain (other parts from reference TRBV5-6 and TRBJ2-2): DAGVTQSPTHLIKTRGQQVTLRCSPKSGHDTVSWYQQALGQGPQFIFQYYEEEERQRGNFPDRFSGHQFPNYSSELNVNALLLGDSALYLCASSLVQGDTGELFFGEGSRLTVL.

The rearrangement links TRBV6-6 to TRBJ2-7; TRBD1 aligns across 11 bases. The CDR3 sequence is 16 residues long. In germline, CDR1 is MNHNY, CDR2 SVGAGI (reference sequence). V shed 0 bases, J shed 5 bases, and the junction held 6 bases outside the gene matches. DNA for the CDR3: TGTGCCAGCAGTTACTCGCCGGGACAGGGGGGCCACGAGCAGTACTTC. Translated: CASSYSPGQGGHEQYF.

The chain is built from TRBV19 and TRBJ2-4; 10 nucleotides align to TRBD2. The CDR3 spans 14 residues. The V gene end was trimmed by 5 bases and the J gene end by 6 bases; junction bases not matched to a gene: 4. Germline V gene data show CDR1 as LNHDA and CDR2 as SQIVND (reference sequence). The CDR3 DNA is TGTGCCAGTAGTCCTAGCGGGAGCCTAAACATTCAGTACTTC. As protein: CASSPSGSLNIQYF.